This entry describes one TCR beta chain. Per germline, CDR1 LNHNV and CDR2 YYDKDF (reference sequence). This CDR3 comprises 14 residues. With 4 bases clipped from V and 4 bases from J, the junction kept 2 bases outside the gene matches. Original processing methods: Estimated nucleated cell counts came from reference gene primer amplification. TCRdb's table, derived via immunoSEQ multiplex PCR, lists solely in-frame clones and lacks some. V, J and clone size are taken as reported in that table, and D and trimming were inferred from the DNA itself. The table lists fewer than 450,000 clones, approximately 86% of them singletons, with 2% to 2.5% in the top ten. This sample was included in a study of blood T cell repertoires in COVID-19. About the research overall: T cells, B-cell-depleted T cells, or PBMCs supplied cDNA or gDNA.

Recruitment covered 25 or so US areas and drew participants whose ages spanned roughly 18 to 90 years. The sequence derives from a woman between 40 and 50 years old with acute COVID-19. The specimen was PBMCs or T cells enriched from blood (not recorded which). The genes are TRBV15 and TRBJ2-5; 11 nucleotides match TRBD2. The DNA of the CDR3 is TGTGCCACCAGCACCACTAGCGGGGGAGAGACCCAGTACTTC. Its protein product is CATSTTSGGETQYF.